This T cell receptor beta chain originates from a study of cytomegalovirus exposure and HLA in healthy donors. V was clipped by 1 base and J by 0 bases, with 12 bases between them. This CDR3 is 16 amino acids long. Germline V lookup: CDR1 SNHLY, CDR2 FYNNEI. This clone has just a few counts. Antigen specificity is unknown. Study-wide findings and caveats: What a later analysis reportedly showed was that an Asian-associated ancestry cluster had fewer N-insertions than the 666-donor mean. Common viral pathogens seemed, in a later analysis, to connect with several of the most significant clusters. In a later analysis, at a false discovery rate of 0.05, some 17,000 TCR beta sequences were associated with HLA alleles. Sequencing depth across donors, presence/absence analyses assumed, was roughly uniform.

Primers included in the PCR were 60 Vbeta and 13 Jbeta primers. TCRdb keeps only in-frame clones here, not all; method: immunoSEQ multiplex PCR. Of around 130,000 clones listed, roughly four fifths were seen once; the top ten hold 0.95% to 1.5%. The J gene is TRBJ1-1, the V gene TRBV2; D is undetermined. Sequencing was carried out using PBMCs. The receptor's source is a girl aged 2-10 years in good health and CMV-seronegative. This CDR3 is CASSEGVWAMNTEAFF. CDR3 DNA sequence: TGTGCCAGCAGTGAAGGAGTTTGGGCTATGAACACTGAAGCTTTCTTT. Supplemented by reference TRBV2 and TRBJ1-1, the full variable domain reads EPEVTQTPSHQVTQMGQEVILRCVPISNHLYFYWYRQILGQKVEFLVSFYNNEISEKSEIFDDQFSVERPDGSNFTLKIRSTKLEDSAMYFCASSEGVWAMNTEAFFGQGTRLTVV.